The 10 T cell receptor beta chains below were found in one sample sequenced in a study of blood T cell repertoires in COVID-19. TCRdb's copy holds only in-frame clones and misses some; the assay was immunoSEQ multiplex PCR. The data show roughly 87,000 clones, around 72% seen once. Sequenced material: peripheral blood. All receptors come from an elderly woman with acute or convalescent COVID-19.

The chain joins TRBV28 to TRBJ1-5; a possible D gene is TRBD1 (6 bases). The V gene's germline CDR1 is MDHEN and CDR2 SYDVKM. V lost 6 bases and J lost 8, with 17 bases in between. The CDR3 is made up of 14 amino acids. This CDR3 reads CASRQGGSVEPQHF. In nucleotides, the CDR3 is TGTGCCAGCAGACAGGGAGGGTCGGTGGAGCCCCAGCATTTT.

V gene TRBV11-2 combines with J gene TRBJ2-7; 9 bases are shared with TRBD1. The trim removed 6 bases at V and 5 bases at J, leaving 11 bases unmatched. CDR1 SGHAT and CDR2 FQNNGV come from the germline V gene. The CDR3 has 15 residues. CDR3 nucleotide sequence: TGTGCCAGCAGTTCCCCGGGACAGGGCGTGAACGAGCAGTACTTC. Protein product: CASSSPGQGVNEQYF.

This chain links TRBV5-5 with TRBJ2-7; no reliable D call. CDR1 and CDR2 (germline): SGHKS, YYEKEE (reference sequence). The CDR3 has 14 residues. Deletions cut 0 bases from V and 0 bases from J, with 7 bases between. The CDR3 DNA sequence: TGTGCCAGCAGCTTGGGTCGAGCCTCCTACGAGCAGTACTTC. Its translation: CASSLGRASYEQYF.

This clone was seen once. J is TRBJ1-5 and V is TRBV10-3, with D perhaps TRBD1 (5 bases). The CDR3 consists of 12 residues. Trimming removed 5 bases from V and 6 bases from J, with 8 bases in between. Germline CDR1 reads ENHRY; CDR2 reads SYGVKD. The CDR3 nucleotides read TGTGCCATCAGTTCAAGGGGTCAGCCCCAGCATTTT. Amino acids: CAISSRGQPQHF.

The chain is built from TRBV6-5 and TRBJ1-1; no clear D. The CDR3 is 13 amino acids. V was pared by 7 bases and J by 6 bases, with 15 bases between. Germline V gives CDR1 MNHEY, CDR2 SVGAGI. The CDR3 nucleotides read TGTGCCAGCAACCGATCCCCGGGGTCTGAAGCTTTCTTT. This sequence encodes CASNRSPGSEAFF.

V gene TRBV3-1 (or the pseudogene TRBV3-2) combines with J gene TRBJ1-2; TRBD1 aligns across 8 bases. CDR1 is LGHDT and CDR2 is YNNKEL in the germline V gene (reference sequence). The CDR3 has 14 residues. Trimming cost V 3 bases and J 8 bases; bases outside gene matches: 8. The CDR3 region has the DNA TGTGCCAGCAGCCAGACCGACAGGGGTGGGGGCTACACCTTC. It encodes CASSQTDRGGGYTF.

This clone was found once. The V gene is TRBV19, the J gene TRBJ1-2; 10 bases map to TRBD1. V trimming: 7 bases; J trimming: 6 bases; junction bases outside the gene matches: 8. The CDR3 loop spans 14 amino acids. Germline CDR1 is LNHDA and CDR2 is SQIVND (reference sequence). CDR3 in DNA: TGTGCCAGTACCCCTTCGACAGGGGGCAATGGCTACACCTTC. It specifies CASTPSTGGNGYTF.

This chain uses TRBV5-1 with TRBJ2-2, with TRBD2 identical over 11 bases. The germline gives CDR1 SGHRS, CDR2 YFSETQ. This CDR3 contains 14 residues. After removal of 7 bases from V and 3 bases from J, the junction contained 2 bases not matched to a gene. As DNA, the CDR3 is TGCGCCAGCCGTAGCGGGGGGGACACCGGGGAGCTGTTTTTT. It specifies CASRSGGDTGELFF.

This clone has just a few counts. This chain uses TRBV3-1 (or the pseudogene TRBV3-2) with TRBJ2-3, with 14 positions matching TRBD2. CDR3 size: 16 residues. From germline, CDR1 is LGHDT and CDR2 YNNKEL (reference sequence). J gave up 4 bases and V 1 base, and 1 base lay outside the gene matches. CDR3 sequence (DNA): TGTGCCAGCAGCCAAGGACTAGCGGGGGGGCCAGATACGCAGTATTTT. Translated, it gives CASSQGLAGGPDTQYF.

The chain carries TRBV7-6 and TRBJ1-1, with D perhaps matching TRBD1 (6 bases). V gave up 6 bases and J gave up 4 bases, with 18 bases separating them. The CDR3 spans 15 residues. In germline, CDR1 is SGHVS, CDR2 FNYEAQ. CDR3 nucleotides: TGTGCCAGCAGACCCAACAGGGAGCGGAGCACTGAAGCTTTCTTT. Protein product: CASRPNRERSTEAFF.